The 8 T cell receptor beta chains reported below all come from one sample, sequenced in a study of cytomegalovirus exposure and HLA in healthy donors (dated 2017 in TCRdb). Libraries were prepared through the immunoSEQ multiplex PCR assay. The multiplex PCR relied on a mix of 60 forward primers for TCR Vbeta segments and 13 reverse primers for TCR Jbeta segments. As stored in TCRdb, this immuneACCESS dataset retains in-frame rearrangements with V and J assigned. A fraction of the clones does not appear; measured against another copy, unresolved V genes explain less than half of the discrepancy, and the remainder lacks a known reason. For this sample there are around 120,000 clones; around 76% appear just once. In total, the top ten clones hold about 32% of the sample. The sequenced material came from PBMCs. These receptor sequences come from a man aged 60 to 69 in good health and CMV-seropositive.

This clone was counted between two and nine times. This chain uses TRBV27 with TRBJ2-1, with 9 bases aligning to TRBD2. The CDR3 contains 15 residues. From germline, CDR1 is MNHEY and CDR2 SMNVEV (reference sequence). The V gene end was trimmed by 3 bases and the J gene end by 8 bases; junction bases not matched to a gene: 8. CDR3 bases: TGTGCCAGCAGTTTTGGGCGGGAGGGGTGGGATGAGCAGTTCTTC. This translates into CASSFGREGWDEQFF.

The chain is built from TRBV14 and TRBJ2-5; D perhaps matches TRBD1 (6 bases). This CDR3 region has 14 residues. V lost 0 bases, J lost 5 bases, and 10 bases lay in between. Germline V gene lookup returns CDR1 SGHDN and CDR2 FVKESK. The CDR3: CASSQEVTGETQYF. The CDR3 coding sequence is TGTGCCAGCAGCCAAGAGGTAACAGGGGAGACCCAGTACTTC.

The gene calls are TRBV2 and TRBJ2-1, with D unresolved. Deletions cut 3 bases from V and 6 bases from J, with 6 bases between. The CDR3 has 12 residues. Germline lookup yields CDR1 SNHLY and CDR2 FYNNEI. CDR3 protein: CASSDRGNEQFF. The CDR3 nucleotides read TGTGCCAGCAGTGATCGCGGCAATGAGCAGTTCTTC.

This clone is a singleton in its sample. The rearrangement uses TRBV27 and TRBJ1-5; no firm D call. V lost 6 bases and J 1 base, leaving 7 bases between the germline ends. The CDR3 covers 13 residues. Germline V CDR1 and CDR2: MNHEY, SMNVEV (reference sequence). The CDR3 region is CASSPKSNQPQHF. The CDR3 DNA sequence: TGTGCCAGCAGCCCTAAGAGCAATCAGCCCCAGCATTTT.

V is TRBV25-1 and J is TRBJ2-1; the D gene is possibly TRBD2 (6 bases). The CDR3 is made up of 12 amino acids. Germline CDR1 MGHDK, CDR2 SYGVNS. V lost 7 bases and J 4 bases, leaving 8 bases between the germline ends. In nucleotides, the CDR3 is TGTGCCAGCATTGGAGGGTACAATGAGCAGTTCTTC. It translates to CASIGGYNEQFF.

The CDR3 here is CASSVTSGNLEQYF. In DNA form, the CDR3 reads TGCGCCAGCAGCGTGACTAGCGGGAACCTCGAGCAGTACTTC. The rearrangement links TRBV5-1 to TRBJ2-7; the match to TRBD2 covers 11 bases. CDR3 size: 14 residues. Germline V CDR1 and CDR2: SGHRS, YFSETQ. Trimming cost V 4 bases and J 6 bases; bases outside gene matches: 6.

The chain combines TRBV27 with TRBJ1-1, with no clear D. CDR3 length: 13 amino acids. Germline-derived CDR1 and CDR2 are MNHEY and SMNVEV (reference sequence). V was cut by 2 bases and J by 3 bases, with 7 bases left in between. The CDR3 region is CASSLSTDTEAFF. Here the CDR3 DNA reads TGTGCCAGCAGTTTAAGTACGGACACTGAAGCTTTCTTT.

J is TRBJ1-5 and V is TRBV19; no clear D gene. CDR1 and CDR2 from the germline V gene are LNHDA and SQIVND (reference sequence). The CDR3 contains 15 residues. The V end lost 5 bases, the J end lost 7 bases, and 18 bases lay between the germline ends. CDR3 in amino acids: CASSSGGIGWQPQHF. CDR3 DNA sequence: TGTGCCAGTAGTTCAGGAGGGATTGGGTGGCAGCCCCAGCATTTT.